This T cell receptor (beta chain) comes out of a study of blood T cells in healthy people across ages. Findings of the study overall: Diversity was higher, and naive CD4+ cells more numerous, in long-lived donors than in aged donors. Roughly linear age-related decline in beta diversity appeared, significant by age approximately 41.

CDR3 length equals 14 residues. V was pared by 7 bases and J by 3 bases, with 4 bases of the junction left unmatched. Germline V CDR1 and CDR2: SQVTM, ANQGSEA. Each sample yielded at least 6 micrograms of PBMC total RNA. For the second PCR, which ran for about 7 to 12 cycles, a sample-barcoded 5' primer and a J-beta primer mix were used. Per sample, CDR3-containing paired-end reads numbered at least 2.5 million. In TCRdb, the 5' RACE reads were re-called with MiXCR into one record per CDR3 protein. Among around 900,000 distinct CDR3 sequences, roughly 26% were seen once, and the ten largest hold approximately 15%. On this clonotype itself: The antigen remains undetermined.

Source material: blood. The chain recombines TRBV29-1 with TRBJ2-2, with TRBD2 matching over 11 bases. This clonotype was obtained from a woman of 80 years or more in good health. CDR3 sequence: CSATSGVYTGELFF. CDR3 in DNA: TGCAGCGCGACTAGCGGGGTGTACACCGGGGAGCTGTTTTTT.